This TCR beta chain stems from a study of shared clonotypes between healthy human individuals. Study-wide results and limits: All-four-donor shared clonotypes had higher generation probabilities than non-shared clonotypes did.

Produced via immunoSEQ multiplex PCR; TCRdb's table is partial and in-frame only. The sample yields about 2.2 million clones, 93% seen once. Naive CD8 cells comprised CD45RO-negative, CCR7-positively selected cells, excluding terminally differentiated effector memory CD45RA+ cells. Adults of Caucasian background living in Nashville, Tennessee made up all donors. For this clone: The target antigen is unknown.

The length of the CDR3 is 15 residues. Germline assignment: CDR1 LNHDA and CDR2 SQIVND (reference sequence). V shed 5 bases, J shed 7 bases, and the junction held 10 bases outside the gene matches. Sequenced material: naive CD8+ T cells from PBMCs. The rearrangement joins TRBV19 to TRBJ2-2; 7 positions agree with TRBD2. The clonotype comes from a man between 18 and 29 years old in good health. Some clones in this sample may be carry-over from other donors' samples. The CDR3 nucleotides are TGTGCCAGTAGTCTACGGGAGGAATATCACGGGGAGCTGTTTTTT. It is translated as CASSLREEYHGELFF.